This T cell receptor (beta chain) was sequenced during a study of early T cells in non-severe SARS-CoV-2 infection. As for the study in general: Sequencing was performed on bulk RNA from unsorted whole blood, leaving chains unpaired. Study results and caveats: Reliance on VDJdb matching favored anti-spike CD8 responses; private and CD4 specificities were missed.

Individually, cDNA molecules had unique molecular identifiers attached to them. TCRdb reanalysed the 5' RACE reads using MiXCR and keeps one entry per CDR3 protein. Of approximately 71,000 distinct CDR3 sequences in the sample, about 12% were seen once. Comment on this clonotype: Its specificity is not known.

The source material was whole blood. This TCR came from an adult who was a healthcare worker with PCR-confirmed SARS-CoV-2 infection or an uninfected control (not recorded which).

The CDR3 here is CASSYLAGGPKGETQYF. The CDR3 DNA reads TGTGCCAGCAGCTACCTAGCGGGGGGGCCGAAAGGAGAGACCCAGTACTTC. V and J are TRBV3-1 and TRBJ2-5; 12 nucleotides match TRBD2. Germline loops: CDR1 LGHDT, CDR2 YNNKEL (reference sequence). V shed 5 bases and J 4 bases; nucleotides not matched to a gene: 11. CDR3 length: 17 amino acids.